This T cell receptor (beta chain) was sequenced during a study of HIV-infected patients and healthy controls. Study-level points and caveats: Healthy controls carried many MAIT alpha-chain CDR3s, while HIV+ repertoires had few. When repertoires were size-matched, rare events in HIV-infected data became overweighted.

CDR1 is ENHRY, CDR2 SYGVKD, per germline. The CDR3 consists of 14 residues. V shed 10 bases and J 3 bases; nucleotides not matched to a gene: 8. This clonotype qualifies as medium-sized. Its antigen is still unknown. About 550 ng RNA was reverse transcribed with alpha and beta constant-region primers. Separate chain-specific third strand synthesis with multiplexing indices produced the alpha and beta libraries. TCRdb fed the 5' RACE reads into MiXCR, producing one record per CDR3 protein. Counted here are about 7,000 distinct CDR3 sequences, approximately 9% occurring once; the ten biggest clones make up approximately 15%. Whole blood was used without fractionation, so all unsorted peripheral T cells were included. The RNA source was an approximately 2.6 ml peripheral blood draw.

The receptor comes from an adult with HIV infection. The gene calls are TRBV10-3 and TRBJ2-5, with TRBD1 identical over 10 bases. Specimen: blood, collected before antiretroviral therapy. CDR3 DNA: TGTGCCACCCGACACGGGACAGGGGAAGAGACCCAGTACTTC. This encodes CATRHGTGEETQYF.